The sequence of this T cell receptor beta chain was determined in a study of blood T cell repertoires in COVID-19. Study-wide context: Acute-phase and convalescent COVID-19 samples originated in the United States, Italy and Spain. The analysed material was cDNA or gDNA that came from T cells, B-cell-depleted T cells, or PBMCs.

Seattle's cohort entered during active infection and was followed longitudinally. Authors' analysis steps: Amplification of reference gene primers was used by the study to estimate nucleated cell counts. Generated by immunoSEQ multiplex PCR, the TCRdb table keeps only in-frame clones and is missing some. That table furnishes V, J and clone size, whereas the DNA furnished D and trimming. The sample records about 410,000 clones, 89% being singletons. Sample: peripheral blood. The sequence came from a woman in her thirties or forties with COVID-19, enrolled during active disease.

This CDR3 is CASSESVGRGAYGYTF. The CDR3 DNA is TGTGCCAGCAGTGAAAGTGTTGGCAGGGGCGCCTATGGCTACACCTTC. The chain carries TRBV6-1 and TRBJ1-2, with D tentatively TRBD1 (6 bases). Trimming took off 2 bases at V and 4 bases at J, with 17 bases between the two ends. The CDR3 covers 16 residues. Germline values: CDR1 MNHNS, CDR2 SASEGT.